A single sample gave rise to the 8 T cell receptor beta chains below, sequenced in a study of blood T cell repertoires in COVID-19 (dated by TCRdb to 2018 to 2021). The library was produced with the immunoSEQ multiplex PCR assay. TCRdb took over this immuneACCESS table, retaining in-frame rearrangements with V and J assigned. Such tables are incomplete; in checked studies, under half of the missing clones stem from an unresolved V gene, and the remainder is unexplained. This sample has approximately 100,000 clones in its table, and around 85% of those were observed once. The top ten hold about 1.8% of the sample. Material for sequencing was peripheral blood. The origin of the receptors is a woman in her sixties or seventies with active or convalescent COVID-19.

The J gene is TRBJ2-2, the V gene TRBV5-1; 8 nucleotides line up with TRBD2. The CDR3 spans 14 residues. CDR1 and CDR2 from the germline V gene are SGHRS and YFSETQ. V shed 5 bases and J 6 bases; nucleotides not matched to a gene: 6. The CDR3 here is CASRTGGSSGELFF. CDR3 DNA sequence: TGCGCCAGCAGAACGGGAGGGTCCTCCGGGGAGCTGTTTTTT.

The J gene is TRBJ2-6, the V gene TRBV6-5; weak D call: TRBD1 (5 bases). The ends were cut back, 4 bases at V and 0 bases at J, with 7 bases in the middle. The CDR3 has 15 amino acids. In germline, CDR1 is MNHEY, CDR2 SVGAGI. DNA for the CDR3: TGTGCCAGCAGTTTAGACAGCTCTGGGGCCAACGTCCTGACTTTC. It translates to CASSLDSSGANVLTF.

The rearrangement joins TRBV7-9 to TRBJ1-2; 7 bases match TRBD1. V lost 2 bases and J lost 0; bases outside the gene matches: 3. CDR3 length: 15 residues. CDR1 and CDR2 (germline): SEHNR, FQNEAQ (reference sequence). The DNA of the CDR3 is TGTGCCAGCAGCTTAACACAGGGGTCTAACTATGGCTACACCTTC. Its translation is CASSLTQGSNYGYTF.

J is TRBJ1-2 and V is TRBV19; D not resolved. The CDR3 has 14 residues. Germline V lookup: CDR1 LNHDA, CDR2 SQIVND (reference sequence). Deletions cut 3 bases from V and 8 bases from J, with 16 bases between. As DNA, the CDR3 is TGTGCCAGTAGTATCGGAGGCAGATACTGGGGCTACACCTTC. Its translation: CASSIGGRYWGYTF.

The chain uses TRBV28 and TRBJ1-2; no reliable D call. The CDR3 loop spans 12 amino acids. Germline V gene lookup returns CDR1 MDHEN and CDR2 SYDVKM. V was clipped by 6 bases and J by 0 bases, with 5 bases between them. The CDR3 DNA follows: TGTGCCAGCAGCCCGGCTAACTATGGCTACACCTTC. This encodes CASSPANYGYTF.

The chain carries TRBV4-3 and TRBJ2-1, with 9 positions matching TRBD2. Germline trimming cut 4 bases from V and 6 bases from J; bases unmatched to any gene: 13. Germline V gives CDR1 LGHNA, CDR2 YSLEER. The CDR3 extends over 17 amino acids. The CDR3 DNA reads as TGCGCCAGCAGCCGAACGGGGGCGGGGGGGCCAAGCAATGAGCAGTTCTTC. As protein: CASSRTGAGGPSNEQFF.

This clone was picked up one time. The rearrangement links TRBV5-4 to TRBJ1-3; a possible D gene is TRBD1 (5 bases). Germline V gene sequence: CDR1 SGHNT, CDR2 YYREEE (reference sequence). The V and J ends lost 3 bases and 0 bases respectively, with 10 bases between them. This CDR3 contains 15 residues. The CDR3 spells CASSSTQGSGNTIYF. As DNA, the CDR3 is TGTGCCAGCAGCTCTACTCAGGGCTCTGGAAACACCATATATTTT.

This clone was detected once. The genes are TRBV9 and TRBJ2-3; 9 bases align to TRBD2. Germline trimming cut 5 bases from V and 4 bases from J; bases unmatched to any gene: 8. The CDR3 runs to 15 residues. Germline lookup yields CDR1 SGDLS and CDR2 YYNGEE. CDR3 residues: CASSDSSGASDTQYF. The CDR3 DNA follows: TGTGCCAGCAGTGATTCTAGCGGGGCCTCAGATACGCAGTATTTT.